The 17 T cell receptor beta chains below all came from one sample that was sequenced in a study of cytomegalovirus exposure and HLA in healthy donors. Primers: 60 Vbeta forward and 13 Jbeta reverse. The repertoire was sequenced with immunoSEQ multiplex PCR; TCRdb's copy has only in-frame clones and lacks some. The sample has 90,000 to 150,000 clones; 60% to 80% are singletons. Input material: PBMCs. Receptor source: a man aged 50 or older in good health and CMV-seropositive.

The rearrangement joins TRBV5-1 to TRBJ1-2; a possible D gene is TRBD1 (5 bases). Germline V lookup: CDR1 SGHRS, CDR2 YFSETQ. V lost 0 bases, J lost 5 bases, and 14 bases lay in between. The CDR3 contains 15 residues. CDR3 region: CASSLGGTEAYGYTF. Here the CDR3 DNA reads TGCGCCAGCAGCTTGGGCGGGACGGAAGCTTATGGCTACACCTTC.

The chain employs TRBV6-6 and TRBJ1-2; possibly TRBD1 for D (5 bases). V lost 3 bases and J lost 8, with 16 bases in between. CDR1 and CDR2 from the germline V gene are MNHNY and SVGAGI (reference sequence). The CDR3 sequence is 14 residues long. Here the CDR3 reads CASSYAPQGSGYTF. DNA for the CDR3: TGTGCCAGCAGTTATGCACCCCAGGGCTCCGGCTACACCTTC.

This clone came up a few times. This chain uses TRBV11-2 with TRBJ1-4; no reliable D call. The length of the CDR3 is 16 residues. Germline CDR1 is SGHAT and CDR2 is FQNNGV. Trimming took 2 bases from V and 7 from J, leaving 17 bases between them. The CDR3 is CASSLHAGLLREKLFF. The CDR3 nucleotides read TGTGCCAGCAGCTTACACGCAGGTCTCCTGCGTGAAAAACTGTTTTTT. The complete variable domain, with remaining parts taken from reference TRBV11-2 and TRBJ1-4, reads EAGVAQSPRYKIIEKRQSVAFWCNPISGHATLYWYQQILGQGPKLLIQFQNNGVVDDSQLPKDRFSAERLKGVDSTLKIQPAKLEDSAVYLCASSLHAGLLREKLFFGSGTQLSVL.

The chain uses TRBV7-2 and TRBJ2-3, with 9 bases fitting TRBD2. The germline V gene encodes CDR1 SGHTA and CDR2 FQGNSA. V lost 5 bases and J lost 4; bases outside the gene matches: 7. CDR3 length equals 15 residues. CDR3 nucleotide sequence: TGTGCCAGCAGCCCACCGGGCGGGGGGGCAGATACGCAGTATTTT. It yields the protein CASSPPGGGADTQYF.

The CDR3 sequence: CASSKQGAQSMKYF. The DNA of the CDR3 is TGTGCCAGCAGTAAACAGGGGGCGCAATCAATGAAGTACTTC. This chain connects TRBV6-5 to TRBJ2-5; 9 nucleotides agree with TRBD1. The V segment lost 5 bases and the J segment 12 bases; nucleotides outside the gene matches: 13. CDR3 length equals 14 residues. In germline, CDR1 is MNHEY, CDR2 SVGAGI.

This clone was recorded only once. The chain links TRBV4-1 to TRBJ2-1, with 7 bases fitting TRBD2. Germline CDR1 and CDR2: MGHRA and YSYEKL. The ends lost 0 bases at V and 7 bases at J; junction bases unmatched: 12. This CDR3 comprises 17 residues. The CDR3 sequence is CASSQDNGGGPSNEQFF. CDR3 in DNA: TGCGCCAGCAGCCAAGATAACGGGGGAGGGCCCTCGAATGAGCAGTTCTTC.

V usage is TRBV7-2 and J usage is TRBJ2-1; the D gene is possibly TRBD1 (6 bases). CDR1 and CDR2 (germline): SGHTA, FQGNSA. Between the trimmed V and J ends, which lost 5 bases and 9 bases, there was a span of 14 bases. The length of the CDR3 is 13 residues. The CDR3 loop reads CASSNAGVGEQFF. For the CDR3, the DNA is TGTGCCAGCAGCAACGCAGGGGTAGGTGAGCAGTTCTTC.

V is TRBV5-1 and J is TRBJ2-3, with D unclear. The CDR3 sequence is 12 residues long. V gave up 0 bases and J gave up 12 bases, with 11 bases separating them. Germline-derived CDR1 and CDR2 are SGHRS and YFSETQ. The CDR3 DNA is TGCGCCAGCAGCTTGGGGCTAGTCCGTCAGTATTTT. It yields the protein CASSLGLVRQYF.

The rearrangement uses TRBV2 and TRBJ2-7; weak D call: TRBD2 (6 bases). Germline assignment: CDR1 SNHLY and CDR2 FYNNEI. V was trimmed by 5 bases and J by 6 bases, leaving 14 bases between them. There are 13 residues in the CDR3. The chain's CDR3 is CASSPSGVGEQYF. The CDR3 DNA is TGTGCCAGCAGTCCCTCGGGGGTGGGCGAGCAGTACTTC.

The chain links TRBV6-1 to TRBJ1-3; D might be TRBD1 (5 bases). Germline CDR1 is MNHNS and CDR2 is SASEGT. Deletions cut 1 base from V and 0 bases from J, with 10 bases between. The CDR3 is made up of 16 amino acids. Here the CDR3 reads CASSEVGGTSGNTIYF. As DNA, the CDR3 is TGTGCCAGCAGTGAAGTCGGGGGGACCTCTGGAAACACCATATATTTT.

This chain connects TRBV7-9 to TRBJ2-1, with D possibly being TRBD2 (5 bases). Germline CDR1 SEHNR, CDR2 FQNEAQ (reference sequence). Trimming shortened V by 4 bases and J by 7 bases, and 17 bases separated the two germline ends. The CDR3 extends over 15 amino acids. The CDR3 loop is CASSSHLRLANEQFF. The CDR3 DNA follows: TGTGCCAGCAGCTCCCACCTAAGGCTAGCAAATGAGCAGTTCTTC.

The chain joins TRBV6-1 to TRBJ2-7; perhaps TRBD2 as D (5 bases). Germline V gene data show CDR1 as MNHNS and CDR2 as SASEGT. Trimming shortened V by 4 bases and J by 2 bases, and 12 bases separated the two germline ends. The CDR3 has 14 residues. CDR3 nucleotides: TGTGCCAGCAGTGGAGCGGCTTCCGCCTACGAGCAGTACTTC. Amino acid sequence: CASSGAASAYEQYF.

In its sample, this clone was seen once. This chain uses TRBV30 with TRBJ2-3; D is unclear. Germline V lookup: CDR1 GTSNPN, CDR2 SVGIG (reference sequence). The CDR3 sequence is 14 residues long. The ends were cut back, 3 bases at V and 6 bases at J, with 16 bases in the middle. CDR3 in amino acids: CAWRYLRRADTQYF. Here the CDR3 DNA reads TGTGCCTGGAGGTACCTGCGCCGTGCGGATACGCAGTATTTT.

This rearrangement joins TRBV7-9 to TRBJ1-1; D is unclear. CDR1 and CDR2 (germline): SEHNR, FQNEAQ (reference sequence). Trimming took off 6 bases at V and 0 bases at J, with 26 bases between the two ends. The CDR3 is made up of 19 amino acids. The chain's CDR3 is CASRPKEFGGGEMNTEAFF. The CDR3 region has the DNA TGTGCCAGCAGACCAAAAGAGTTCGGCGGTGGCGAAATGAACACTGAAGCTTTCTTT.

The V gene is TRBV6-1, the J gene TRBJ1-2; 7 nucleotides match TRBD1. Unmatched junction bases numbered 8, after V lost 4 bases and J lost 6 bases. CDR1 is MNHNS, CDR2 SASEGT, per germline. This CDR3 has 14 amino acids. For the CDR3, the DNA is TGTGCCAGCAGTGTCTGGACAGGAAGCAATGGCTACACCTTC. Protein: CASSVWTGSNGYTF.

The V gene is TRBV6-5, the J gene TRBJ2-7, with 9 bases lining up with TRBD1. The length of the CDR3 is 14 residues. V trimming: 5 bases; J trimming: 3 bases; junction bases outside the gene matches: 5. Germline CDR1 and CDR2: MNHEY and SVGAGI. CDR3 in DNA: TGTGCCAGCAGTAGGGGACAGGGATTCTACGAGCAGTACTTC. It translates to CASSRGQGFYEQYF.

This clone has more than one count but fewer than ten. The rearrangement joins TRBV7-3 to TRBJ2-5; 7 bases match TRBD1. Germline V gene data show CDR1 as SGHTA and CDR2 as FQGTGA. The CDR3 loop spans 13 amino acids. The V segment lost 5 bases and the J segment 5 bases; nucleotides outside the gene matches: 5. CDR3 DNA sequence: TGTGCCAGCAGCAGACAGGGATCGGAGACCCAGTACTTC. This encodes CASSRQGSETQYF.